Shown below are 6 T cell receptor beta chains from a single sample sequenced in a study of blood T cell repertoires in COVID-19. The data were produced by immunoSEQ multiplex PCR, yet TCRdb's version contains in-frame clones alone and is incomplete. The sample includes about 87,000 clones, 87% of them seen just once. Sample: peripheral blood. The receptor source for this set is a human donor with acute or convalescent COVID-19. The donor label of this sample is uncertain.

This chain connects TRBV30 to TRBJ1-1; 7 nucleotides line up with TRBD1. Germline values: CDR1 GTSNPN, CDR2 SVGIG (reference sequence). CDR3 length equals 13 residues. V was clipped by 8 bases and J by 0 bases; unmatched bases: 6. CDR3 sequence: CAGSQGLNTEAFF. The CDR3 DNA is TGTGCCGGGTCACAGGGGCTGAACACTGAAGCTTTCTTT. Together with reference TRBV30 and TRBJ1-1, the CDR3 gives the full variable domain: SQTIHQWPATLVQPVGSPLSLECTVEGTSNPNLYWYRQAAGRGLQLLFYSVGIGQISSEVPQNLSASRPQDRQFILSSKKLLLSDSGFYLCAGSQGLNTEAFFGQGTRLTVV.

The chain links TRBV5-4 to TRBJ2-3; D remains ambiguous. Germline values: CDR1 SGHNT, CDR2 YYREEE (reference sequence). Trimming took 1 base from V and 2 from J, leaving 8 bases between them. The CDR3 spans 14 residues. The CDR3 reads CASSLTLDTDTQYF. CDR3 coding DNA: TGTGCCAGCAGCTTGACCCTAGACACAGATACGCAGTATTTT. The whole variable domain, filled in from reference TRBV5-4 and TRBJ2-3, reads ETGVTQSPTHLIKTRGQQVTLRCSSQSGHNTVSWYQQALGQGPQFIFQYYREEENGRGNFPPRFSGLQFPNYSSELNVNALELDDSALYLCASSLTLDTDTQYFGPGTRLTVL.

The chain carries TRBV6-5 and TRBJ1-3, with D unclear. This CDR3 region has 13 residues. V dropped 6 bases and J dropped 0 bases, with 6 bases sitting between them. The germline V gene has CDR1 MNHEY and CDR2 SVGAGI. CDR3 sequence (DNA): TGTGCCAGCAGCTCTTCCTCTGGAAACACCATATATTTT. Translated, it gives CASSSSSGNTIYF.

The chain links TRBV27 to TRBJ2-2; D possibly corresponds to TRBD1 (6 bases). This CDR3 region has 15 residues. Per the germline V gene, CDR1 is MNHEY and CDR2 is SMNVEV (reference sequence). V was shortened by 3 bases and J by 5 bases, with 13 bases between the two germline ends. CDR3 nucleotide sequence: TGTGCCAGCAGTTTCCGGGACACGGCAACCGGGGAGCTGTTTTTT. As protein: CASSFRDTATGELFF.

This rearrangement joins TRBV6-5 to TRBJ2-7; D may be TRBD2 (6 bases). The V gene lost 11 bases and the J gene lost 2 bases, with 10 bases spanning the gap. Germline CDR1 reads MNHEY; CDR2 reads SVGAGI. The CDR3 extends over 11 amino acids. The CDR3 DNA follows: TGTGCCTCCGGAGGGGCCTACGAGCAGTACTTC. It translates to CASGGAYEQYF.

The chain employs TRBV2 and TRBJ2-6; D is perhaps TRBD1 (5 bases). This CDR3 comprises 18 residues. The V gene's germline CDR1 is SNHLY and CDR2 FYNNEI. Trimming shortened V by 4 bases and J by 0 bases, and 16 bases separated the two germline ends. The CDR3 is CASSVTGWGNSGANVLTF. DNA of the CDR3: TGTGCCAGCAGTGTAACAGGTTGGGGAAACTCTGGGGCCAACGTCCTGACTTTC.